Listed below are T cell receptor beta chains from one sample, sequenced in a study of blood T cell repertoires in COVID-19. Libraries were prepared by immunoSEQ multiplex PCR; TCRdb keeps only in-frame clonotypes and omits some of them. The table has roughly 100,000 clones, more than 75% seen once. Sequencing input: peripheral blood. The receptors come from a human donor in a cohort sampled during active COVID-19. Each CDR3 is given with its conserved first and last residue. A D gene is named only where the DNA matches it firmly. Rows give clone size only sometimes, using once, few, many, or a class for an expanded clone.

v_gene	d_gene	abundance	j_gene	CDR3nt	CDR3aa
TRBV6-2/TRBV6-3	.	.	TRBJ1-2	TGTGCCAGCAGTTACTCTTCCAGGGGTCTTGGCTACACCTTC	CASSYSSRGLGYTF
TRBV6-2/TRBV6-3	TRBD1	once	TRBJ2-7	TGTGCCAGCAGCCGAACCGGGGGACAGGGGGTTGACGAGCAGTACTTC	CASSRTGGQGVDEQYF
TRBV15	TRBD1	.	TRBJ1-4	TGTGCCACCAGCAGGTACAGGGGAGGTGAAAAACTGTTTTTT	CATSRYRGGEKLFF
TRBV2	TRBD1	.	TRBJ1-1	TGTGCCAGCAGGCGGGACAGCAACACTGAAGCTTTCTTT	CASRRDSNTEAFF
TRBV10-3	.	few	TRBJ2-7	TGTGCCATCAGTGAACACAGGGAAACGGGGAAGCGCGAGCAGTACTTC	CAISEHRETGKREQYF
TRBV3-1/TRBV3-2	.	.	TRBJ2-6	TGTGCCAGCAGCCAAGGACCAGGAGGGGCCAACGTCCTGACTTTC	CASSQGPGGANVLTF
TRBV19	.	.	TRBJ2-1	TGTGCCAGTAGTTATGGACTAAATGAGCAGTTCTTC	CASSYGLNEQFF
TRBV19	.	.	TRBJ1-2	TGTGCCAGTAGTACCCTCTATGGCTACACCTTC	CASSTLYGYTF
TRBV19	TRBD1	.	TRBJ2-1	TGTGCCAGTAGTATCGACAGGGACGGCAATGAGCAGTTCTTC	CASSIDRDGNEQFF
TRBV28	TRBD1	.	TRBJ1-5	TGTGCCAGCAGTTTATCAGGGGGCGAGCGCAATCAGCCCCAGCATTTT	CASSLSGGERNQPQHF
TRBV3-1/TRBV3-2	.	once	TRBJ2-7	TGTGCCAGCAGCCAAGCGGGCGAGCAGTACTTC	CASSQAGEQYF
TRBV13	TRBD1	.	TRBJ1-1	TGTGCCAGCAGCTTTACCCGGACAGGGGGCGCGGCTGAAGCTTTCTTT	CASSFTRTGGAAEAFF
TRBV15	.	.	TRBJ1-1	TGTGCCACCAGCAGACCTAACACTGAAGCTTTCTTT	CATSRPNTEAFF
TRBV13	TRBD2	once	TRBJ2-7	TGTGCCAGCAGCAAACTAGCGGGGGGGCCCGACGAGCAGTACTTC	CASSKLAGGPDEQYF
TRBV9	TRBD2	once	TRBJ2-2	TGTGCCAGCCACCAAATGGCGGGGGGGCGCACCGGGGAGCTGTTTTTT	CASHQMAGGRTGELFF
TRBV5-6	.	.	TRBJ2-1	TGTGCCAGCAGCTTGGGAGGCCCAGTTAACTACAATGAGCAGTTCTTC	CASSLGGPVNYNEQFF
TRBV6-5	.	.	TRBJ2-1	TGTGCCAGCAGTTACTCCGCGGGATCAAGGGAGCAGTTCTTC	CASSYSAGSREQFF
TRBV7-8	.	.	TRBJ2-3	TGTGCCAGCTGCCGAGGGCGCGGGGACACAGATACGCAGTATTTT	CASCRGRGDTDTQYF
TRBV11-2	.	once	TRBJ1-6	TGTGCCAGCAGCCAAAATACAGGGATAAATTCACCCCTCCACTTT	CASSQNTGINSPLHF
TRBV27	.	.	TRBJ1-6	TGTGCCAGCAGTTTCCCCGGTTCACCCCTCCACTTT	CASSFPGSPLHF
TRBV19	TRBD1	.	TRBJ1-5	TGTGCCAGTCAGGCGACAGGGTCAGGGCCCCAGCATTTT	CASQATGSGPQHF
TRBV19	TRBD1	.	TRBJ1-5	TGTGCCAGTAGTCGGACGGGACAGGGGTCTAGCAATCAGCCCCAGCATTTT	CASSRTGQGSSNQPQHF
TRBV6-2/TRBV6-3	.	.	TRBJ2-1	TGTGCCAGCAGTTACGACAGATACAATGAGCAGTTCTTC	CASSYDRYNEQFF
TRBV5-4	TRBD1	.	TRBJ2-7	TGTGCCAGCAGCACGCCGACAGGGGCGGGAGAGCAGTACTTC	CASSTPTGAGEQYF
TRBV14	TRBD1	once	TRBJ1-1	TGTGCCAGCAGCTCCCGGGACAGGGCGTACGGCACTGAAGCTTTCTTT	CASSSRDRAYGTEAFF
TRBV5-5	.	.	TRBJ2-2	TGTGCCAGCAGCTTACGCCTCGCGGTAGCGGACACCGGGGAGCTGTTTTTT	CASSLRLAVADTGELFF
TRBV5-1	.	.	TRBJ2-3	TGCGCCAGCAGCCCGACAGACACAGATACGCAGTATTTT	CASSPTDTDTQYF
TRBV5-6	.	.	TRBJ1-5	TGTGCCAGCAGCTCCGGCGGGGCCAGGCAGCCCCAGCATTTT	CASSSGGARQPQHF
TRBV18	.	once	TRBJ2-4	TGTGCCAGCTCACCATCAGGGGTAGCCAAAAACATTCAGTACTTC	CASSPSGVAKNIQYF
TRBV5-1	.	.	TRBJ1-2	TGCGCCAGCAGCTTGGAAGGACAGCCAGGAGCCTATGGCTACACCTTC	CASSLEGQPGAYGYTF
TRBV30	TRBD1	.	TRBJ2-7	TGTGCCTGGAGTGTATTCGGGACAGCGTCCTACGAGCAGTACTTC	CAWSVFGTASYEQYF
TRBV3-1/TRBV3-2	TRBD2	.	TRBJ2-7	TGTGCCAGCAGCCAAGACCGTAGCGGGGGTTACGAGCAGTACTTC	CASSQDRSGGYEQYF
TRBV28	TRBD1	.	TRBJ2-1	TGTGCCAGCAGTTTAACAGGGGGCTCCTACAATGAGCAGTTCTTC	CASSLTGGSYNEQFF
TRBV3-1/TRBV3-2	.	few	TRBJ2-7	TGTGCCAGCAGCAACACAGGGACATATCCCTACGAGCAGTACTTC	CASSNTGTYPYEQYF
TRBV9	TRBD1	.	TRBJ1-1	TGTGCCAGCAGCTTTGGGGTGACAGGGCAGAACACTGAAGCTTTCTTT	CASSFGVTGQNTEAFF
TRBV28	TRBD1	.	TRBJ1-1	TGTGCCAGCAGACCTCAGGGGGCTTTGAATAAAGCTTTCTTT	CASRPQGALNKAFF
TRBV6-6	.	.	TRBJ1-1	TGTGCCAGCAGTTTTGGATCAAGCGGCACTGAAGCTTTCTTT	CASSFGSSGTEAFF
TRBV25-1	TRBD1	few	TRBJ1-6	TGTGCCAGCAGGCAAGGACAGGGAAATTCACCCCTCCACTTT	CASRQGQGNSPLHF
TRBV6-5	TRBD2	once	TRBJ2-7	TGTGCCAGCAGTTACTCGGGGACTAGCCCCTCCTACGAGCAGTACTTC	CASSYSGTSPSYEQYF
TRBV6-2/TRBV6-3	.	.	TRBJ2-1	TGTGCCAGCAGCCCCACAGAGGAGCAGTTCTTC	CASSPTEEQFF
TRBV4-1	.	.	TRBJ2-6	TGCGCCAGCAGCCAAGACAGGGCGGCCAGCTCTGGGGCCAACGTCCTGACTTTC	CASSQDRAASSGANVLTF
TRBV7-9	.	.	TRBJ1-3	TGTGCCAGCAGCTTATCCCCTACAGGTCGTGGAAACACCATATATTTT	CASSLSPTGRGNTIYF
TRBV19	.	once	TRBJ1-6	TGTGCCAGTAGCGCGATGGATTCACCCCTCCACTTT	CASSAMDSPLHF
TRBV27	TRBD2	.	TRBJ2-7	TGTGCCAGCAGTTCAGCCCAGCGGGGTGGGTACTCCTACGAGCAGTACTTC	CASSSAQRGGYSYEQYF
TRBV4-1	TRBD1	.	TRBJ2-7	TGCGCCAGCAGCCAAGATGGGGCAGGGGGCACCTACGAGCAGTACTTC	CASSQDGAGGTYEQYF
TRBV9	.	.	TRBJ1-1	TGTGCCAGCAGCGTAGGAGGGTTCAACACTGAAGCTTTCTTT	CASSVGGFNTEAFF
TRBV7-2	.	.	TRBJ2-2	TGTGCCAGCAGCTTAGCGCCGGCAGGGGACGCCGGGGAGCTGTTTTTT	CASSLAPAGDAGELFF
TRBV5-1	TRBD1	.	TRBJ1-3	TGCGCCAGCAGCTTCGGAACAGGGGACTCTGGAAACACCATATATTTT	CASSFGTGDSGNTIYF
TRBV5-4	.	once	TRBJ1-1	TGTGCCAGCAGCTTGGAGAGGCGGAACACTGAAGCTTTCTTT	CASSLERRNTEAFF
TRBV29-1	.	.	TRBJ2-2	TGCAGCGTCCCCGGGACAAACGGATACACCGGGGAGCTGTTTTTT	CSVPGTNGYTGELFF
TRBV6-4	.	.	TRBJ1-5	TGTGCCAGCAGTGACTCAGGCAGGAAACGTCGACCCCAGCATTTT	CASSDSGRKRRPQHF
TRBV10-3	TRBD1	.	TRBJ2-5	TGTGCCATCAAGGGGACAGGTTCGGAGACCCAGTACTTC	CAIKGTGSETQYF
TRBV27	.	once	TRBJ2-3	TGTGCCAGCAGTTTGAACAGAGGCACAGATACGCAGTATTTT	CASSLNRGTDTQYF
TRBV2	.	.	TRBJ1-5	TGTGCCAGCAGCGGGACACGCGATCAGCCCCAGCATTTT	CASSGTRDQPQHF
TRBV4-1	.	.	TRBJ2-2	TGCGCCAGCAGCCTAGTGACAGGGAACACCGGGGAGCTGTTTTTT	CASSLVTGNTGELFF